This T cell receptor beta chain was sequenced for a study of T cell repertoires in cytomegalovirus infection. Study details: In public TCR beta signatures, there were indications of both CMV infection and matching HLA type.

The CDR3 sequence is 15 residues long. V dropped 6 bases and J dropped 3; count of bases not matched to a gene: 8. Study-level results: Dominating the ex vivo response were TCR beta clonotypes that were CMV-specific and HLA-C-restricted. Summed public TCR beta family frequency identified CMV carriers bearing the relevant HLA.

This clonotype was observed a few times. Its antigen is not identified. One entry per CDR3 protein results from TCRdb running MiXCR on the reads. Found here are 300,000 to 450,000 distinct CDR3 sequences, around a sixth of them singletons; the top ten hold 8.5% to 10%. This sequence originates from a human donor in good health (CMV status not recorded). Some clones in this sample may be carry-over from other donors' samples. The chain links TRBV12-3 or TRBV12-4 to TRBJ2-1, with 7 bases aligning to TRBD2. Specimen: PBMCs. The CDR3 protein is CASRPTGTNYNEQFF. Here the CDR3 DNA reads TGTGCCAGCAGACCCACCGGGACTAACTACAATGAGCAGTTCTTC.